This passage covers 11 T cell receptor beta chains from one sample sequenced in a study of shared clonotypes between healthy human individuals. Profiling relied on immunoSEQ multiplex PCR, and the TCRdb table lists in-frame clones only, not all of them. The sample has about 490,000 clones, roughly 80% seen once. Sequenced input: PBMCs. All receptors derive from a woman aged 35 to 49 in good health. Some clones in this sample may be carry-over from other donors' samples.

The rearrangement links TRBV15 to TRBJ1-4; a weak D match, TRBD1 (5 bases). Per the germline V gene, CDR1 is LNHNV and CDR2 is YYDKDF (reference sequence). The CDR3 has 14 amino acids. Trimming removed 0 bases from V and 8 bases from J, with 10 bases in between. The CDR3 DNA is TGTGCCACCAGCAGAGATTCTGGGGGAGAAAAACTGTTTTTT. Its translation: CATSRDSGGEKLFF.

The gene calls are TRBV7-8 and TRBJ1-2; 8 bases map to TRBD1. The CDR3 extends over 13 amino acids. CDR1 and CDR2 from the germline V gene are SGHVS and FQNEAQ. J lost 7 bases, V lost 5 bases, and 6 bases had no gene match. The chain's CDR3 is CASSPRTGTGYTF. The CDR3 coding sequence is TGTGCCAGCAGCCCAAGGACAGGGACTGGCTACACCTTC.

This rearrangement joins TRBV2 to TRBJ1-2, with 9 bases fitting TRBD1. With V trimmed by 1 base and J by 7 bases, 10 bases remained unmatched. The germline CDR1 and CDR2 sequences are SNHLY and FYNNEI. This CDR3 is 16 amino acids long. DNA of the CDR3: TGTGCCAGCAGTGAAGGGGGGACAGGGTTATTTGGTGGCTACACCTTC. Its protein product is CASSEGGTGLFGGYTF.

V is TRBV6-6 and J is TRBJ1-5, with D unclear. The V end was cut by 6 bases, the J end by 6 bases, with 15 bases between. Germline values: CDR1 MNHNY, CDR2 SVGAGI (reference sequence). CDR3 length: 14 amino acids. CDR3 sequence reads: CASSSHLQGQPQHF. For the CDR3, the DNA is TGTGCCAGCAGCTCCCACTTACAAGGTCAGCCCCAGCATTTT.

The chain has TRBV5-5 and TRBJ2-7, with D possibly TRBD2 on 6 matching bases. Trimming pared 4 bases from V and 0 bases from J, leaving 14 bases between. This CDR3 spans 15 amino acids. Germline V CDR1 and CDR2: SGHKS, YYEKEE (reference sequence). The CDR3 sequence is CASSASAQSSYEQYF. CDR3 coding DNA: TGTGCCAGCAGCGCTAGCGCCCAGAGCTCCTACGAGCAGTACTTC.

This sequence joins TRBV29-1 and TRBJ2-3, with TRBD2 identical over 8 bases. Germline trimming cut 4 bases from V and 5 bases from J; bases unmatched to any gene: 8. In germline, CDR1 is SQVTM, CDR2 ANQGSEA. The CDR3 has 14 residues. CDR3 DNA: TGCAGCGTTGCGCCGGGCGCGGGGGGAGATACGCAGTATTTT. Translating gives CSVAPGAGGDTQYF.

The V and J genes are TRBV27 and TRBJ2-7; 9 nucleotides line up with TRBD1. This CDR3 is 13 amino acids long. In germline, CDR1 is MNHEY, CDR2 SMNVEV (reference sequence). V was clipped by 5 bases and J by 5 bases; unmatched bases: 4. The CDR3 reads CASSLTGGHEQYF. The CDR3 DNA is TGTGCCAGCAGTCTCACAGGGGGCCACGAGCAGTACTTC.

J is TRBJ1-5 and V is TRBV29-1, with a possible D match to TRBD1 (5 bases). The CDR3 has 13 amino acids. Germline-derived CDR1 and CDR2 are SQVTM and ANQGSEA. V gave up 5 bases and J gave up 3 bases, with 11 bases separating them. CDR3 amino acids: CSVSGQYNQPQHF. The CDR3 DNA is TGCAGCGTTTCGGGGCAATACAATCAGCCCCAGCATTTT.

This clone was seen at least ten times. V and J are TRBV19 and TRBJ1-3; D is unresolved. CDR1 and CDR2 from the germline V gene are LNHDA and SQIVND (reference sequence). There are 16 residues in the CDR3. V shed 6 bases and J shed 0 bases, with 15 bases lying between them. In nucleotides, the CDR3 is TGTGCCAGTAGCCCCCGTGGCCCTAGCTCTGGAAACACCATATATTTT. Protein: CASSPRGPSSGNTIYF.

Concerning this clone: Other DNA sequences in the sample encode the same CDR3. This chain links TRBV15 with TRBJ2-7; TRBD2 agrees at 7 bases. This CDR3 region has 14 residues. Trimming at V came to 3 bases and at J to 2 bases, leaving 4 bases not matched to a gene. Per germline, CDR1 LNHNV and CDR2 YYDKDF (reference sequence). This CDR3 reads CATSRVAGAYEQYF. The CDR3, as DNA: TGTGCCACCAGCAGGGTAGCGGGTGCCTACGAGCAGTACTTC.

This rearrangement joins TRBV29-1 to TRBJ2-1, with 9 bases that match TRBD2. V shed 5 bases, J shed 5 bases, and the junction held 10 bases outside the gene matches. CDR1 is SQVTM and CDR2 is ANQGSEA in the germline V gene. This CDR3 spans 15 amino acids. This CDR3 is CSVRKAGGGDNEQFF. The CDR3 DNA reads TGCAGCGTTCGAAAAGCGGGAGGAGGGGACAATGAGCAGTTCTTC.